Below are 18 T cell receptor beta chains sequenced from a single sample in a study of read filtering for tumor transcriptome and immune sequencing. The library was built from around 400 ng RNA with molecular barcoded adaptors for alpha/delta and beta/gamma chains. MiXCR, applied by TCRdb to the reads, yields one record per CDR3 protein. The sample records 40,000 or so distinct CDR3 sequences, roughly an eighth being singletons. Input material: a population of CD138-negative cells sorted from bone marrow. The source is a donor at least 40 years old with multiple myeloma.

In its sample, this clonotype was seen many times. This sequence joins TRBV28 and TRBJ2-1; D gene unclear. Looked up from germline, CDR1 is MDHEN and CDR2 is SYDVKM. Trimming stripped 2 bases from V and 10 bases from J, with 15 bases between. The CDR3 runs 14 residues. DNA for the CDR3: TGTGCCAGCAGTTTAAAAGGAGTAATGAAGGAGCAGTTCTTC. Amino acids: CASSLKGVMKEQFF.

This clonotype was found a few times. Since a far larger clone is one base different, this is likely a read error. The J gene is TRBJ2-7, the V gene TRBV28; 10 bases are a match to TRBD2. This CDR3 is 15 amino acids long. V lost 8 bases and J lost 7; bases outside the gene matches: 14. CDR1 is MDHEN, CDR2 SYDVKM, per germline. The CDR3 here is CASGSGTSAYNEQYF. The DNA of the CDR3 is TGTGCCAGCGGCTCCGGGACTAGCGCCTACAATGAGCAGTACTTC.

This clonotype was seen a few times. A much larger clone lies a single base off, so this may be a read error. The J gene is TRBJ2-7, the V gene TRBV6-2 or TRBV6-3, with 12 bases identical to TRBD2. The CDR3 totals 15 residues. Germline-derived CDR1 and CDR2 are MNHEY and SVGEGT. The CDR3: CVSSQTSGSTAEQYF. Written as DNA, the CDR3 is TGTGTCAGCAGCCAGACTAGCGGGAGTACCGCCGAGCAGTACTTC.

This chain links TRBV6-2 or TRBV6-3 with TRBJ2-6; weak D call: TRBD2 (5 bases). This CDR3 has 17 residues. Looked up from germline, CDR1 is MNHEY and CDR2 is SVGEGT. Trimming removed 5 bases from V and 0 bases from J, with 14 bases in between. Here the CDR3 DNA reads TGTGCCAGCAGTCACAGAGAGGGATACTCTGGGGCCAACGTCCTGACTTTC. Translated: CASSHREGYSGANVLTF.

The chain employs TRBV29-1 and TRBJ1-4; 9 bases agree with TRBD1. There are 13 residues in the CDR3. The germline CDR1 and CDR2 sequences are SQVTM and ANQGSEA. Trimming removed 7 bases from V and 16 bases from J; junction bases left unmatched: 16. The CDR3 sequence: CSAAGQGSDRPFF. CDR3 bases: TGCAGCGCCGCGGGACAGGGAAGTGATAGACCGTTTTTT.

This clonotype came up a few times. The rearrangement joins TRBV28 to TRBJ1-3; no reliable D call. CDR1 MDHEN and CDR2 SYDVKM come from the germline V gene. Trimming left V 5 bases short and J 3 bases short, with 17 bases between. There are 16 residues in the CDR3. CDR3: CASSPYRIKNGNTIYF. For the CDR3, the DNA is TGTGCCAGCAGTCCCTATCGAATTAAGAATGGAAACACCATATATTTT.

This clonotype was counted at least ten times. The chain has TRBV28 and TRBJ2-2; perhaps D is TRBD1 or TRBD2 (5 bases each). The CDR3 totals 16 residues. Trimming left V 3 bases short and J 5 bases short, with 16 bases between. The germline gives CDR1 MDHEN, CDR2 SYDVKM. The CDR3 spells CASSFDKGRPTGELFF. DNA for the CDR3: TGTGCCAGCAGTTTCGATAAGGGACGGCCGACCGGGGAGCTGTTTTTT.

This clonotype appeared many times. The chain combines TRBV20-1 with TRBJ1-1; tentatively, D is TRBD1 (5 bases). This CDR3 has 16 amino acids. The V end lost 4 bases, the J end lost 1 base, and 19 bases lay between the germline ends. In germline, CDR1 is DFQATT, CDR2 SNEGSKA (reference sequence). CDR3 loop: CSANFPGRSRNTEAFF. The CDR3 region has the DNA TGCAGTGCTAACTTCCCGGGACGGTCCAGGAACACTGAAGCTTTCTTT.

The chain joins TRBV20-1 to TRBJ2-7; D is possibly TRBD2 (5 bases). This CDR3 has 11 residues. Trimming stripped 6 bases from V and 5 bases from J, with 11 bases between. Germline CDR1 DFQATT, CDR2 SNEGSKA (reference sequence). The CDR3 reads CSAIRRDEQYF. The CDR3 bases are TGCAGTGCCATTCGGCGGGACGAGCAGTACTTC.

About this clonotype: It may be a read error: a sequence one base away is much more abundant. The chain carries TRBV28 and TRBJ2-3, with D perhaps matching TRBD2 (6 bases). The CDR3 runs 13 residues. The germline V gene encodes CDR1 MDHEN and CDR2 SYDVKM. CDR3 protein: CTSSLRRADTQYF. The CDR3 DNA reads TGTACCAGCAGCCTGCGGAGGGCTGATACGCAGTATTTT.

In this sample, this clonotype turned up many times. V and J are TRBV29-1 and TRBJ2-5; a weak D match, TRBD2 (6 bases). Trimming removed 6 bases from V and 4 bases from J, with 12 bases in between. This CDR3 has 12 residues. From germline, CDR1 is SQVTM and CDR2 ANQGSEA. The DNA of the CDR3 is TGCAGCGTCATAACTAGCAGAGAGACCCAGTACTTC. It specifies CSVITSRETQYF.

This clonotype was seen many times. Written as DNA, the CDR3 is TGTGCCTACCGGGAGGGGAGTGGCCTGGAGCAGTACTTC. It yields the protein CAYREGSGLEQYF. The rearrangement uses TRBV10-3 and TRBJ2-7; TRBD2 agrees at 8 bases. This CDR3 region has 13 residues. V shed 11 bases and J 7 bases; nucleotides not matched to a gene: 13. CDR1 is ENHRY and CDR2 is SYGVKD in the germline V gene.

Concerning this clonotype: This may arise from a read error, as a much more abundant clone is one base away. This chain connects TRBV6-2 or TRBV6-3 to TRBJ2-1; D is unclear. Germline CDR1 is MNHEY and CDR2 is SVGEGT. The CDR3 loop spans 13 amino acids. CDR3 region: CASSGPNYNEQLF. In DNA, the CDR3 is TGTGCCAGCAGTGGCCCGAACTACAATGAGCAGTTATTC.

This clonotype was detected many times. The chain carries TRBV5-1 and TRBJ2-3; TRBD1 aligns across 8 bases. CDR1 and CDR2 (germline): SGHRS, YFSETQ. The CDR3 spans 15 residues. The ends lost 4 bases at V and 6 bases at J; junction bases unmatched: 10. Written as DNA, the CDR3 is TGCGCCAGCAGCGATACAGGACAGGGTCGGGATACGCAGTATTTT. This gives the protein CASSDTGQGRDTQYF. The full variable domain, with the rest looked up from reference TRBV5-1 and TRBJ2-3, is KAGVTQTPRYLIKTRGQQVTLSCSPISGHRSVSWYQQTPGQGLQFLFEYFSETQRNKGNFPGRFSGRQFSNSRSEMNVSTLELGDSALYLCASSDTGQGRDTQYFGPGTRLTVL.

This clonotype was found a few times. The chain has TRBV20-1 and TRBJ1-2, with 9 bases lining up with TRBD1. CDR3 length: 18 amino acids. From germline, CDR1 is DFQATT and CDR2 SNEGSKA (reference sequence). The V segment lost 0 bases and the J segment 4 bases; nucleotides outside the gene matches: 15. CDR3 in DNA: TGCAGTGCTAGAGATACTTTTTCGGGACAGGGTTCGCGCTATGGCTACACCTTC. It is translated as CSARDTFSGQGSRYGYTF.

This clonotype has ten or more counts. As DNA, the CDR3 is TGCAGTGCAACGAAGGACAGCAAAAACATTCAGTACTTC. Translating it yields CSATKDSKNIQYF. This chain uses TRBV20-1 with TRBJ2-4; D perhaps matches TRBD1 (6 bases). Germline V lookup: CDR1 DFQATT, CDR2 SNEGSKA (reference sequence). This CDR3 is 13 amino acids long. V lost 6 bases to trimming and J lost 3 bases, with 12 bases between them.

This clonotype was picked up many times. The chain employs TRBV12-3 or TRBV12-4 and TRBJ1-5; unclear D gene. This CDR3 region has 14 residues. V was clipped by 4 bases and J by 9 bases, with 16 bases between them. CDR3 coding DNA: TGTGCCAGCAGTTCCGAAATCCCTGGAAGGCCCCAGCATTTT. Its translation is CASSSEIPGRPQHF.

Remarks on this clonotype: Its ends do not fully match the called genes, so a read error is possible. The chain employs TRBV12-3 or TRBV12-4 and TRBJ2-1; 7 positions agree with TRBD2. The CDR3 is 14 residues long. The CDR3 spells CASRKREGWHEQVF. The CDR3 DNA reads TGTGCCAGCAGGAAAAGGGAGGGGTGGCATGAGCAGGTCTTC.